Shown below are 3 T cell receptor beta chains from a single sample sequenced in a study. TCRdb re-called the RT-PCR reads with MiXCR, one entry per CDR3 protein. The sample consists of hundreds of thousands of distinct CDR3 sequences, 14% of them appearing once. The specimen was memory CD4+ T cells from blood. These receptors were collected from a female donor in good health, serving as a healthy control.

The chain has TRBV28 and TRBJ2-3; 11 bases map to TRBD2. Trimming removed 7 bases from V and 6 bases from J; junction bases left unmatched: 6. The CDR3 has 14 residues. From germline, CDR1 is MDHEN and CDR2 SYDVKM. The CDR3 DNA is TGTGCCAGCAACGAACTAGCGGGAGCTGATACGCAGTATTTT. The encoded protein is CASNELAGADTQYF.

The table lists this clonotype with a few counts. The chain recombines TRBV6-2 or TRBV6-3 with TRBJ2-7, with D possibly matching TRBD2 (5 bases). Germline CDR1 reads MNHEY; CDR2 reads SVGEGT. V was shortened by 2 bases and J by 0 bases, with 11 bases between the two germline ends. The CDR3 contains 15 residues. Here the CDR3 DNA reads TGTGCCAGCAGTTACAGTGAGGGATACTCCTACGAGCAGTACTTC. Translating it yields CASSYSEGYSYEQYF.

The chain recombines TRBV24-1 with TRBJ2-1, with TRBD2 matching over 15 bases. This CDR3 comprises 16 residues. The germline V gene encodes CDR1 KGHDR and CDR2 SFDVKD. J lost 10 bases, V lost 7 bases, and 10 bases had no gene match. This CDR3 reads CATSPSGLAGGREQFF. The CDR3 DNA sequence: TGTGCCACCAGCCCATCGGGACTAGCGGGAGGTCGGGAGCAGTTCTTC.